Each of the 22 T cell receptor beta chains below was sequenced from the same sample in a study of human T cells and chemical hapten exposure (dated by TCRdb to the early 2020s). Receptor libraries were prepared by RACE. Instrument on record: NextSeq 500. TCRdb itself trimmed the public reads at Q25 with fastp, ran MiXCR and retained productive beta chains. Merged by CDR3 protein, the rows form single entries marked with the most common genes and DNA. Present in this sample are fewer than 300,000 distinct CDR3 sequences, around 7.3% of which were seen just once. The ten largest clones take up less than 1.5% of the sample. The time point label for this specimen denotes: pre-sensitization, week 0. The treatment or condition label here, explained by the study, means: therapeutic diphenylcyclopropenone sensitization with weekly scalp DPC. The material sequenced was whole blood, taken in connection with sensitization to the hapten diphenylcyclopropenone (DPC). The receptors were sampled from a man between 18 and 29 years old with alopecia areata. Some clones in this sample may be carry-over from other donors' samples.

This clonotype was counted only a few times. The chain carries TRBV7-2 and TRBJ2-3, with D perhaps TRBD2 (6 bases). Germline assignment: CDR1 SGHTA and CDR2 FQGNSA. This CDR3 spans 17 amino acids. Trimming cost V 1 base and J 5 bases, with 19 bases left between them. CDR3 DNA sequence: TGTGCCAGCAGCTTAGTCTTGTCTCCCCCCGGGGGAGATACGCAGTATTTT. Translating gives CASSLVLSPPGGDTQYF. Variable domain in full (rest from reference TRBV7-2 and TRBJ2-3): GAGVSQSPSNKVTEKGKDVELRCDPISGHTALYWYRQSLGQGLEFLIYFQGNSAPDKSGLPSDRFSAERTGGSVSTLTIQRTQQEDSAVYLCASSLVLSPPGGDTQYFGPGTRLTVL.

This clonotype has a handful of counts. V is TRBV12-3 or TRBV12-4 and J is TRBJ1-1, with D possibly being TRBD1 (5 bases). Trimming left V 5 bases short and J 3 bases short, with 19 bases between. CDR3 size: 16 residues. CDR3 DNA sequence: TGTGCCAGCAGTCCTTCCGTGGGTAGGGGTGACACTGAAGCTTTCTTT. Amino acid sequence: CASSPSVGRGDTEAFF.

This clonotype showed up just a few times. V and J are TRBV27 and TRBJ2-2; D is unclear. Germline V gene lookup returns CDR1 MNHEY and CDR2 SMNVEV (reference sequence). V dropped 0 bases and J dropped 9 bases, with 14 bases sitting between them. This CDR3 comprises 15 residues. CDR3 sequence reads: CASSLSVGKNRELFF. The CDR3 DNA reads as TGTGCCAGCAGTTTATCGGTTGGGAAAAACCGGGAGCTGTTTTTT.

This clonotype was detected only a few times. The CDR3 sequence is CASSERLGQPQHF. CDR3 sequence (DNA): TGTGCCAGCAGTGAGAGGCTCGGGCAGCCCCAGCATTTT. This chain connects TRBV27 to TRBJ1-5, with D uncertain. CDR1 is MNHEY, CDR2 SMNVEV, per germline (reference sequence). With 5 bases removed from V and 7 bases from J, the gap between germline ends came to 12 bases. The CDR3 contains 13 residues.

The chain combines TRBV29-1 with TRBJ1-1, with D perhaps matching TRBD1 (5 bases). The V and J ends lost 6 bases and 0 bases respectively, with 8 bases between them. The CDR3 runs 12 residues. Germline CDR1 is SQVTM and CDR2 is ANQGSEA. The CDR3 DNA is TGCAGCGTCACCAGGGTGAACACTGAAGCTTTCTTT. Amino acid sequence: CSVTRVNTEAFF.

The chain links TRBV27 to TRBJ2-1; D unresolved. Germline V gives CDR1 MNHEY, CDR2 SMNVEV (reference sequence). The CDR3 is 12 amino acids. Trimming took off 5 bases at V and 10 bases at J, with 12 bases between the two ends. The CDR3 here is CASSPSSAEQFF. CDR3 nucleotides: TGTGCCAGCAGTCCTTCCTCTGCGGAGCAGTTCTTC.

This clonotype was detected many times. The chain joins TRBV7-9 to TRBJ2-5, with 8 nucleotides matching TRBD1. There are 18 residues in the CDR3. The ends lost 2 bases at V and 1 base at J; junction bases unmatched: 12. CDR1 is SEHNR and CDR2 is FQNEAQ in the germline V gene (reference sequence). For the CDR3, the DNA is TGTGCCAGCAGCTTACCCCTTCCCGGGACAGGAGCCCAAGAGACCCAGTACTTC. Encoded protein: CASSLPLPGTGAQETQYF. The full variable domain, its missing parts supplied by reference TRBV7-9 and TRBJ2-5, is DTGVSQNPRHKITKRGQNVTFRCDPISEHNRLYWYRQTLGQGPEFLTYFQNEAQLEKSRLLSDRFSAERPKGSFSTLEIQRTEQGDSAMYLCASSLPLPGTGAQETQYFGPGTRLLVL.

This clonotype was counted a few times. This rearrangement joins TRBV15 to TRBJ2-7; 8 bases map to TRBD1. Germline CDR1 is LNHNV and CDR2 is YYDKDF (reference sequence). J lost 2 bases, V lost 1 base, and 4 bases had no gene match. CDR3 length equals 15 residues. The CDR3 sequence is CATSRAGQGTYEQYF. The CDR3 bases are TGTGCCACCAGCAGAGCCGGACAGGGTACCTACGAGCAGTACTTC.

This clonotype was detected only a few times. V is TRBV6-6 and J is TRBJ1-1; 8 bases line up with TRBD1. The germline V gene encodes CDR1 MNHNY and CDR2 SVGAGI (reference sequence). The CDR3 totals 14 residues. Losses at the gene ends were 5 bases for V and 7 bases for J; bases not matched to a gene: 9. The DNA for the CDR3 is TGTGCCAGCAGTCCCCCGGACAGGGTGGGTGAAGCTTTCTTT. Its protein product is CASSPPDRVGEAFF.

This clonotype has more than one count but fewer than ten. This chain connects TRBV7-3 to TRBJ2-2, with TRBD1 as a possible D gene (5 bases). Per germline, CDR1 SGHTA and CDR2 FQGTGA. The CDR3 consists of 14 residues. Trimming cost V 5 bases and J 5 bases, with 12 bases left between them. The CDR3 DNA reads TGTGCCAGCAGCCTCGTAGGGGAAACCGGGGAGCTGTTTTTT. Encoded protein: CASSLVGETGELFF. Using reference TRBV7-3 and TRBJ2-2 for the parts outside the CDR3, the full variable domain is GAGVSQTPSNKVTEKGKYVELRCDPISGHTALYWYRQSLGQGPEFLIYFQGTGAADDSGLPNDRFFAVRPEGSVSTLKIQRTERGDSAVYLCASSLVGETGELFFGEGSRLTVL.

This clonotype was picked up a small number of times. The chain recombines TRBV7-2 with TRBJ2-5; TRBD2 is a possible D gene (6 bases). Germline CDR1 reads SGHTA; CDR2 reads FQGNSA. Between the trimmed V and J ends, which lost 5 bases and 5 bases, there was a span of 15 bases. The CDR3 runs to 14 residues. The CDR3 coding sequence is TGTGCCAGCAGCCGACTAGTAGGAGAGGAGACCCAGTACTTC. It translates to CASSRLVGEETQYF.

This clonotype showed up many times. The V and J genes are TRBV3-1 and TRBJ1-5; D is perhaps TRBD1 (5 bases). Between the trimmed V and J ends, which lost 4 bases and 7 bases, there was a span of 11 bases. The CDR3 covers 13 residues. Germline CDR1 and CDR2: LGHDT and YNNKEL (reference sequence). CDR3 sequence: CASSRGGGQPQHF. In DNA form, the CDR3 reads TGTGCCAGCAGCCGGGGCGGGGGACAGCCCCAGCATTTT.

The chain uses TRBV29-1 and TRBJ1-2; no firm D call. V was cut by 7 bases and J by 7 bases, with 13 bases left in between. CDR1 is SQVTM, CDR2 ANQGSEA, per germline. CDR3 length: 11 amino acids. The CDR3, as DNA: TGCAGCGGAGGAGTCCAAGGTGGCTACACCTTC. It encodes CSGGVQGGYTF.

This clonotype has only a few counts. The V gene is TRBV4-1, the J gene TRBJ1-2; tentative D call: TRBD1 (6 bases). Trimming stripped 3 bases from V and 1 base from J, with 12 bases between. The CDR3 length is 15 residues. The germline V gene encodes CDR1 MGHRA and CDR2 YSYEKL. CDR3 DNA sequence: TGCGCCAGCAGCCATATTGGACAGTTTAACTATGGCTACACCTTC. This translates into CASSHIGQFNYGYTF.

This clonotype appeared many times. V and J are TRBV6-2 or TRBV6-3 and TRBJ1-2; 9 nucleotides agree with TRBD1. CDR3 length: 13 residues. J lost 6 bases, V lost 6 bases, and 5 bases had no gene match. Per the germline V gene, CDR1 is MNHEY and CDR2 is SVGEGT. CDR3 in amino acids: CASSPTGGDGYTF. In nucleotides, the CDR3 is TGTGCCAGCAGCCCGACAGGGGGAGATGGCTACACCTTC.

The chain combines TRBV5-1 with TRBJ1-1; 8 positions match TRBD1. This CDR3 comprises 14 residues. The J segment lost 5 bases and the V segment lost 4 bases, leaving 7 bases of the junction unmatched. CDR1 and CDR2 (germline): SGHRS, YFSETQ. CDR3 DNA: TGCGCCAGCAGCCGTGACAGGGGAGATACTGAAGCTTTCTTT. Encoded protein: CASSRDRGDTEAFF.

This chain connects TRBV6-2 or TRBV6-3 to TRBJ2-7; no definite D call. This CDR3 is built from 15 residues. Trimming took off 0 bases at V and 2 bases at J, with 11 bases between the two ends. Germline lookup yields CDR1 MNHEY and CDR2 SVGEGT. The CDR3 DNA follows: TGTGCCAGCAGTTACTCTCCAGTCCTGGCCTACGAGCAGTACGTC. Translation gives CASSYSPVLAYEQYV.

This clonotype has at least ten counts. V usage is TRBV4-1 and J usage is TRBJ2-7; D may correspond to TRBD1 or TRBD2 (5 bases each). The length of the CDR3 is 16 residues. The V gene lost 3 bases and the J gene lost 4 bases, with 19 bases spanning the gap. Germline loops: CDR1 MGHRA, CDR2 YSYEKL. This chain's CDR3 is CASSHLPGYGAYEQYF. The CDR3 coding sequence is TGCGCCAGCAGCCACTTACCGGGATACGGGGCTTACGAGCAGTACTTC.

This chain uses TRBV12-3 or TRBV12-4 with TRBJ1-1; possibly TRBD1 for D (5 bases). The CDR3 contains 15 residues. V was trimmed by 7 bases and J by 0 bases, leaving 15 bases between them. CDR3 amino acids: CASTPRQGVNTEAFF. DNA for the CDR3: TGTGCCAGCACCCCGAGGCAGGGAGTGAACACTGAAGCTTTCTTT.

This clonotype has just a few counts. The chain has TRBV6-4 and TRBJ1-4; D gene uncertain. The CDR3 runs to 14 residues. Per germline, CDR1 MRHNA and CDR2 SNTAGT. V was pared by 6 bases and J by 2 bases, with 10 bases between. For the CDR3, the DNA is TGTGCCAGCAGCCCTAGCGGGACTAATGAAAAACTGTTTTTT. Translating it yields CASSPSGTNEKLFF.

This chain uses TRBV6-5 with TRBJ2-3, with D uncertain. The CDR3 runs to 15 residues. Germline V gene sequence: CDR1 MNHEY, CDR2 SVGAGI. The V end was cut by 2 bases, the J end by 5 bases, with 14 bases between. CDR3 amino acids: CASSYMDGRRDTQYF. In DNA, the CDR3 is TGTGCCAGCAGTTACATGGACGGACGACGAGATACGCAGTATTTT.

The CDR3 reads CASSFSSVADTQYF. In DNA, the CDR3 is TGTGCCAGCAGCTTCTCTAGCGTAGCAGATACGCAGTATTTT. The V and J genes are TRBV7-3 and TRBJ2-3; D is perhaps TRBD2 (6 bases). Germline values: CDR1 SGHTA, CDR2 FQGTGA. The CDR3 has 14 amino acids. The V end lost 3 bases, the J end lost 4 bases, and 11 bases lay between the germline ends.